These 32 T cell receptor beta chains were all obtained from the same sample, sequenced in a study of T-cell memory formation after mild COVID-19. TCRdb re-analysed the 5' RACE reads in MiXCR, keeping a single row per CDR3 protein. The data show some 40,000 distinct CDR3 sequences, with approximately 9.6% seen just once and 12% held by the top ten. Sequencing was carried out using PBMCs or a T cell subset sorted from them (not recorded which). The receptors originated from an adult woman who had mild COVID-19 (a few samples of this study predate the infection). Cell type and time point are not known.

Concerning this clonotype: This may arise from a read error, as a much more abundant clone is one base away. The CDR3 loop is CASRASGATVLTF. Written as DNA, the CDR3 is TGTGCCAGCAGAGCCTCTGGGGCCACCGTCCTGACTTTC. The chain links TRBV27 to TRBJ2-6; perhaps TRBD1 as D (5 bases). Per the germline V gene, CDR1 is MNHEY and CDR2 is SMNVEV (reference sequence). The CDR3 has 13 amino acids.

The rearrangement uses TRBV27 and TRBJ1-2; 7 nucleotides align to TRBD1. CDR3 size: 14 residues. CDR1 is MNHEY and CDR2 is SMNVEV in the germline V gene (reference sequence). V lost 6 bases and J lost 7; bases outside the gene matches: 11. The CDR3 reads CASRSDREVGGYTF. The CDR3 coding sequence is TGTGCCAGCAGATCCGACAGGGAAGTTGGTGGCTACACCTTC.

The sample holds a few counts of this clonotype. CDR3 DNA: TGTGCCAGCCTACGAGTGGGGGGGACAGATACGCAGTATTTT. Translation gives CASLRVGGTDTQYF. The chain links TRBV7-9 to TRBJ2-3; 7 bases align to TRBD2. Looked up from germline, CDR1 is SEHNR and CDR2 is FQNEAQ (reference sequence). The CDR3 covers 14 residues. V trimming: 8 bases; J trimming: 3 bases; junction bases outside the gene matches: 8.

This chain connects TRBV18 to TRBJ1-1; D is unresolved. CDR1 and CDR2 (germline): KGHSH, LQKENI. The CDR3 has 13 residues. V dropped 6 bases and J dropped 0 bases, with 8 bases sitting between them. The chain's CDR3 is CASSAGMNTEAFF. The CDR3 nucleotides read TGTGCCAGCTCGGCTGGGATGAACACTGAAGCTTTCTTT.

This clonotype was seen only a few times. The chain has TRBV4-2 and TRBJ1-2; D uncertain. CDR3 length: 13 residues. Trimming took 6 bases from V and 0 from J, leaving 8 bases between them. CDR1 is LGHNA, CDR2 YNFKEQ, per germline. The CDR3 protein is CASSRGTNYGYTF. The CDR3 DNA is TGTGCCAGCAGTCGAGGGACTAACTATGGCTACACCTTC.

At least ten counts were recorded for this clonotype. This sequence joins TRBV3-1 and TRBJ2-7; TRBD1 aligns across 9 bases. This CDR3 is 15 amino acids long. Germline V CDR1 and CDR2: LGHDT, YNNKEL (reference sequence). Trimming cost V 1 base and J 2 bases; bases outside gene matches: 3. CDR3: CASSQGQGGAYEQYF. The CDR3 DNA follows: TGTGCCAGCAGCCAAGGACAGGGGGGCGCCTACGAGCAGTACTTC.

This clonotype was counted between two and nine times. The CDR3 loop is CASSNPGPSSYNEQFF. In DNA, the CDR3 is TGTGCCAGCAGTAACCCGGGACCGAGCTCCTACAATGAGCAGTTCTTC. This chain uses TRBV6-2 or TRBV6-3 with TRBJ2-1; perhaps D is TRBD1 or TRBD2 (5 bases each). Germline V gene sequence: CDR1 MNHEY, CDR2 SVGEGT. V lost 5 bases and J 0 bases, leaving 14 bases between the germline ends. CDR3 size: 16 residues.

The V gene is TRBV7-9, the J gene TRBJ1-2; no reliable D call. Trimming shortened V by 5 bases and J by 3 bases, and 10 bases separated the two germline ends. Germline CDR1 is SEHNR and CDR2 is FQNEAQ (reference sequence). This CDR3 comprises 13 residues. DNA of the CDR3: TGTGCCAGCAGCCAGCAGCGGGACTATGGCTACACCTTC. Translating gives CASSQQRDYGYTF.

The chain employs TRBV6-1 and TRBJ1-1, with 8 bases matching TRBD1. CDR3 size: 17 residues. The germline gives CDR1 MNHNS, CDR2 SASEGT. Losses at the gene ends were 2 bases for V and 3 bases for J; bases not matched to a gene: 11. The CDR3 DNA reads TGTGCCAGCAGTGAAAGACAGGGGCGCCCGCGGGACACTGAAGCTTTCTTT. This codes for CASSERQGRPRDTEAFF.

The J gene is TRBJ2-1, the V gene TRBV2, with D perhaps TRBD1 (5 bases). The CDR3 covers 16 residues. The V end lost 2 bases, the J end lost 2 bases, and 13 bases lay between the germline ends. The germline CDR1 and CDR2 sequences are SNHLY and FYNNEI. The DNA for the CDR3 is TGTGCCAGCAGTGAACTTCCAGGGATTACCTACAATGAGCAGTTCTTC. It specifies CASSELPGITYNEQFF.

This clonotype was recorded at least ten times. The V and J genes are TRBV12-3 or TRBV12-4 and TRBJ2-4; D gene ambiguous. V lost 5 bases and J lost 5, with 13 bases in between. The CDR3 spans 14 residues. CDR3 bases: TGTGCCAGCAGTACCTCGGGTCGACAAAACATTCAGTACTTC. Translation: CASSTSGRQNIQYF.

V gene TRBV7-6 combines with J gene TRBJ2-2; D is uncertain. The length of the CDR3 is 12 residues. The germline V and J ends were trimmed by 8 bases and 0 bases, with 4 bases remaining between them. Germline CDR1 and CDR2: SGHVS and FNYEAQ. This CDR3 is CASGSNTGELFF. DNA for the CDR3: TGTGCCAGCGGCTCGAACACCGGGGAGCTGTTTTTT. Supplemented by reference TRBV7-6 and TRBJ2-2, the full variable domain reads GAGVSQSPRYKVTKRGQDVALRCDPISGHVSLYWYRQALGQGPEFLTYFNYEAQQDKSGLPNDRFSAERPEGSISTLTIQRTEQRDSAMYRCASGSNTGELFFGEGSRLTVL.

This clonotype was seen only a few times. This chain connects TRBV11-2 to TRBJ1-1; D unresolved. Germline V gene data show CDR1 as SGHAT and CDR2 as FQNNGV. This CDR3 is 14 amino acids long. V was pared by 1 base and J by 1 base, with 7 bases between. For the CDR3, the DNA is TGTGCCAGCAGCTTAGGGTCCGCGAACACTGAAGCTTTCTTT. It encodes CASSLGSANTEAFF.

The V gene is TRBV7-8, the J gene TRBJ1-6; the match to TRBD1 covers 9 bases. This CDR3 is built from 20 residues. CDR1 is SGHVS and CDR2 is FQNEAQ in the germline V gene. The V and J ends lost 5 bases and 1 base, in that order; junction bases with no gene match: 15. The CDR3 sequence: CASSHVQGARAESYNSPLHF. In DNA form, the CDR3 reads TGTGCCAGCAGCCACGTACAGGGGGCTCGTGCGGAGTCCTATAATTCACCCCTCCACTTT.

The J gene is TRBJ2-3, the V gene TRBV7-3, with TRBD2 identical over 12 bases. The V and J ends lost 5 bases and 7 bases, in that order; junction bases with no gene match: 10. The germline V gene encodes CDR1 SGHTA and CDR2 FQGTGA. This CDR3 is 16 amino acids long. CDR3 residues: CASSAPSGGAENTQYF. CDR3 DNA sequence: TGTGCCAGCAGCGCGCCTAGCGGGGGGGCCGAAAATACGCAGTATTTT.

Ten or more counts support this clonotype. The CDR3 DNA follows: TGTGCCAGCAGTGAAGCGCATTCGAGGACGGGACAGCCCCAGCATTTT. Translated, it gives CASSEAHSRTGQPQHF. V and J are TRBV6-1 and TRBJ1-5; D not certain. V was cut by 0 bases and J by 7 bases, with 16 bases left in between. CDR1 and CDR2 from the germline V gene are MNHNS and SASEGT. The CDR3 is 16 amino acids.

This clonotype was found a few times. The rearrangement uses TRBV12-3 or TRBV12-4 and TRBJ2-5, with 7 positions matching TRBD2. The J segment lost 4 bases and the V segment lost 2 bases, leaving 7 bases of the junction unmatched. The CDR3 has 15 amino acids. Here the CDR3 reads CASSLYQGGVETQYF. The CDR3 DNA sequence: TGTGCCAGCAGTTTATACCAGGGAGGGGTAGAGACCCAGTACTTC.

This clonotype was recorded many times. V and J are TRBV4-2 and TRBJ1-1, with D unresolved. This CDR3 has 16 residues. Trimming cost V 2 bases and J 0 bases, with 13 bases left between them. Looked up from germline, CDR1 is LGHNA and CDR2 is YNFKEQ. This CDR3 is CASSQSGRQMNTEAFF. CDR3 bases: TGTGCCAGCAGCCAATCCGGGCGGCAGATGAACACTGAAGCTTTCTTT.

This clonotype was observed a handful of times. V and J are TRBV7-3 and TRBJ2-7, with 8 bases lining up with TRBD1. Germline CDR1 reads SGHTA; CDR2 reads FQGTGA. The CDR3 spans 15 residues. Trimming cost V 6 bases and J 3 bases; bases outside gene matches: 10. CDR3 nucleotides: TGTGCCAGCAGTCTCGACAGGGGATTTAACTACGAGCAGTACTTC. Translated, it gives CASSLDRGFNYEQYF.

This clonotype is classed as medium-sized. The chain combines TRBV6-5 with TRBJ2-1; 14 positions match TRBD2. The J segment lost 8 bases and the V segment lost 0 bases, leaving 9 bases of the junction unmatched. This CDR3 is built from 18 residues. The germline gives CDR1 MNHEY, CDR2 SVGAGI. The CDR3 DNA follows: TGTGCCAGCAGTTACTCGATGATCGGGACTAGCGGGAGATATGAGCAGTTCTTC. Translated: CASSYSMIGTSGRYEQFF.

The chain is built from TRBV15 and TRBJ2-1; 11 bases map to TRBD1. V lost 5 bases, J lost 10 bases, and 13 bases stayed unmatched. Germline V lookup: CDR1 LNHNV, CDR2 YYDKDF (reference sequence). The CDR3 length is 16 residues. The chain's CDR3 is CATSSLIGTGGQEQFF. CDR3 DNA sequence: TGTGCCACCAGCTCCCTCATCGGGACAGGGGGGCAAGAGCAGTTCTTC.

This clonotype has ten or more counts. This rearrangement joins TRBV5-6 to TRBJ2-7; 12 nucleotides match TRBD2. The CDR3 is 15 residues long. Germline assignment: CDR1 SGHDT and CDR2 YYEEEE. The junction had 0 bases not matched to a gene; V was cut back by 0 bases and J by 2 bases. Here the CDR3 reads CASSLGLAGAYEQYF. The CDR3 bases are TGTGCCAGCAGCTTGGGACTAGCGGGGGCCTACGAGCAGTACTTC.

This clonotype was seen more than once but under ten times. The CDR3 loop reads CASRSPGRDRGAADTQYF. The CDR3 DNA sequence: TGTGCCAGCAGATCGCCGGGCCGGGACAGGGGTGCGGCAGATACGCAGTATTTT. The chain recombines TRBV7-6 with TRBJ2-3, with 10 bases identical to TRBD1. Per germline, CDR1 SGHVS and CDR2 FNYEAQ. This CDR3 is 18 amino acids long. The junction had 16 bases not matched to a gene; V was cut back by 6 bases and J by 4 bases.

V gene TRBV5-1 combines with J gene TRBJ1-2; 11 bases match TRBD1. CDR1 and CDR2 from the germline V gene are SGHRS and YFSETQ. The CDR3 is 15 amino acids. V lost 4 bases, J lost 2 bases, and 4 bases stayed unmatched. The CDR3 sequence: CASSPRDRGNYGYTF. Here the CDR3 DNA reads TGCGCCAGCAGCCCCCGGGACAGGGGGAACTATGGCTACACCTTC.

The V call is TRBV30, the J call TRBJ2-7, with D possibly TRBD1 on 6 matching bases. Trimming took off 5 bases at V and 3 bases at J, with 14 bases between the two ends. This CDR3 comprises 13 residues. CDR1 and CDR2 (germline): GTSNPN, SVGIG (reference sequence). This CDR3 reads CAWGLSRGYEQYF. CDR3 bases: TGTGCCTGGGGACTGTCCAGGGGCTACGAGCAGTACTTC.

The chain is built from TRBV10-3 and TRBJ2-6; no definite D call. V was clipped by 6 bases and J by 0 bases, with 6 bases between them. Germline CDR1 reads ENHRY; CDR2 reads SYGVKD. CDR3 length: 14 amino acids. This CDR3 reads CAIRPGSGANVLTF. The CDR3 DNA follows: TGTGCCATCAGGCCAGGCTCTGGGGCCAACGTCCTGACTTTC.

This clonotype was seen more than once but under ten times. The chain uses TRBV2 and TRBJ2-3; D is undetermined. CDR1 is SNHLY, CDR2 FYNNEI, per germline. The length of the CDR3 is 14 residues. Trimming took off 4 bases at V and 2 bases at J, with 10 bases between the two ends. The CDR3 loop is CASSVSVSTDTQYF. The CDR3 region has the DNA TGTGCCAGCAGTGTCTCGGTCTCCACAGATACGCAGTATTTT.

The rearrangement uses TRBV7-6 and TRBJ2-7; D perhaps matches TRBD2 (5 bases). The CDR3 sequence is 16 residues long. V gave up 5 bases and J gave up 2 bases, with 19 bases separating them. Germline assignment: CDR1 SGHVS and CDR2 FNYEAQ. CDR3 in amino acids: CASSILSGEAAYEQYF. For the CDR3, the DNA is TGTGCCAGCAGCATCCTAAGCGGCGAAGCAGCCTACGAGCAGTACTTC.

This rearrangement joins TRBV7-3 to TRBJ1-5; the D gene is possibly TRBD1 (5 bases). The CDR3 runs to 13 residues. In germline, CDR1 is SGHTA, CDR2 FQGTGA. V lost 5 bases and J 5 bases, leaving 10 bases between the germline ends. CDR3 DNA sequence: TGTGCCAGCAGCCAGCGGGGGGATCAGCCCCAGCATTTT. Translated: CASSQRGDQPQHF.

The chain recombines TRBV2 with TRBJ2-4; 7 bases fit TRBD1. J lost 4 bases, V lost 7 bases, and 4 bases had no gene match. The CDR3 consists of 13 residues. CDR1 SNHLY and CDR2 FYNNEI come from the germline V gene. CDR3 bases: TGTGCCAGCAATCCGGGACAGAAAAACATTCAGTACTTC. Translation gives CASNPGQKNIQYF.

There are many counts of this clonotype. The rearrangement joins TRBV5-1 to TRBJ2-4; TRBD2 aligns across 14 bases. Unmatched junction bases numbered 13, after V lost 4 bases and J lost 1 base. There are 20 residues in the CDR3. Germline assignment: CDR1 SGHRS and CDR2 YFSETQ. CDR3 amino acids: CASSAYPGLAGVLAKNIQYF. The CDR3 region has the DNA TGCGCCAGCAGCGCATACCCGGGACTAGCGGGAGTCCTGGCCAAAAACATTCAGTACTTC.

V usage is TRBV30 and J usage is TRBJ2-3; TRBD1 matches at 9 bases. The CDR3 length is 15 residues. V shed 6 bases and J 5 bases; nucleotides not matched to a gene: 12. From germline, CDR1 is GTSNPN and CDR2 SVGIG (reference sequence). The CDR3 here is CACRKGDRDQDTQYF. The CDR3 region has the DNA TGTGCCTGCCGGAAGGGGGACAGGGATCAAGATACGCAGTATTTT.